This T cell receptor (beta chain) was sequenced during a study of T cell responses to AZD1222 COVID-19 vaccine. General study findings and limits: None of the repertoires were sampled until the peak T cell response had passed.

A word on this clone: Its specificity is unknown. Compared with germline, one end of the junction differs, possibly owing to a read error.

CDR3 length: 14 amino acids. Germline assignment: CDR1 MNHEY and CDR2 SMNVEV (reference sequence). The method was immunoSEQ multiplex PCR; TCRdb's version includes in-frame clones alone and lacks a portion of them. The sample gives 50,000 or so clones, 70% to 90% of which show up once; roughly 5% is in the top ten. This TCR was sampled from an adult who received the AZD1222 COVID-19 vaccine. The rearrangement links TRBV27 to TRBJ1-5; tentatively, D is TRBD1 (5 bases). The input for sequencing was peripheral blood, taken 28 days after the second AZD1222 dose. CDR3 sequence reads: CASSSGGSNQPQHF. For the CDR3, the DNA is TGTGCCAGTAGTTCCGGGGGTAGCAATCAGCCCCAGCATTTT.